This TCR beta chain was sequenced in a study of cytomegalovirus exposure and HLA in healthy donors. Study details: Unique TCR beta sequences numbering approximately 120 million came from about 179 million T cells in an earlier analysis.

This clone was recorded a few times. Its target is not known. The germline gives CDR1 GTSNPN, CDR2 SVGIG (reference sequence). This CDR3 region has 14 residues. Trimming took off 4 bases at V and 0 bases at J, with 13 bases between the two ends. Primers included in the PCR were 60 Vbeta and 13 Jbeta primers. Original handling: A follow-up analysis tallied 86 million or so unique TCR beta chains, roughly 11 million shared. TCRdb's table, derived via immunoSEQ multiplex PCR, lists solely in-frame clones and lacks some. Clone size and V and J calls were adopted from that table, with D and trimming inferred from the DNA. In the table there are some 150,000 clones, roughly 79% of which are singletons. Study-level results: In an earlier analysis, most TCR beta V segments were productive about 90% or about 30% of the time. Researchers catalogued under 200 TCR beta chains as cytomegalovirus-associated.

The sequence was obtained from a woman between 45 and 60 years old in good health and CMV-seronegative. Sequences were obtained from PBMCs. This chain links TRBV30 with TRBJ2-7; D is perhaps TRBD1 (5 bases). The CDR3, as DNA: TGTGCCTGGAAGGGTGACAGAGGCTCCTACGAGCAGTACTTC. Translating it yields CAWKGDRGSYEQYF.